The TCR beta chain under discussion was sequenced for a study of OX40 agonist ivuxolimab in advanced cancers. Study-level background: Ivuxolimab was an agonistic, fully human IgG2 monoclonal antibody directed against OX40 (CD134), a costimulatory receptor. Intravenous ivuxolimab was administered to patients every 2 weeks at six dose levels: 0.01, 0.1, 0.3, 1.5, 3 and 10 mg/kg. Partial responses occurred in three dose-escalation patients, of whom one had hepatocellular carcinoma and two had cutaneous melanoma. The paper covers the monotherapy dose-escalation part of the phase I ivuxolimab trial, which included N ≈ 50 patients. Prior anti-PD-1, anti-PD-L1 or anti-CTLA-4 therapy was permitted, and approximately 41% of dose-escalation patients had received checkpoint inhibitors. Peripheral TCRbeta sequencing aimed to test whether ivuxolimab altered TCR sequence diversity and caused clonal T-cell expansion. In the dose-escalation cohort, 82.7% of patients were male, and the mean age was around 60 years, with a range of about 23 to 90. Of the roughly 51 dose-escalation patients, hepatocellular carcinoma was present in around 20, melanoma in roughly 15, renal cell carcinoma in 9 and head and neck cancer in 9. Points the paper makes about the study in general: Low levels of normalized T-cell clonal expansion were also seen in some patients who did not respond. In partial responders in the 0.1-3.0 mg/kg groups, normalized peripheral clonal expansion was found to be among the lowest, especially among CD8+ T cells. At doses of 0.1 to 3.0 mg/kg, clonal expansion of both CD4+ and CD8+ T cells in blood was seen between baseline and week 6. After ivuxolimab, expanded clones were on average more numerous among CD8+ T cells than among CD4+ T cells. Which antigens the clonally expanded peripheral T cells were specific for was not determined.

Taken from cysteine to phenylalanine, the CDR3 has 15 residues. The kept DNA is CDR3 alone, 45 bases in frame from the first base. The germline V gene yields SGHRS for CDR1 and YFSETQ for CDR2. At the junction V is shortened by 0 bases and J by 3 bases; bases outside the gene matches: 2. For sequencing of the TCRbeta CDR3 region, genomic DNA was extracted from the sorted cells. The immunoSEQ Assay was used for sequencing of TCRbeta CDR3 regions. The clones in this table, taken by TCRdb from immuneACCESS, are in-frame only. Not every clone is retained; where verified, under half of the shortfall comes from an unresolved V gene, and the cause of the rest is unknown. The sample table lists 55,000 to 65,000 clones, over 70% of them with a count of one. Of the sample, approximately 0.4% is held by the ten largest clones. As regards this clone: What this receptor recognizes is not known. One base away there is no much larger clone; base qualities are not given.

Patients with autoimmune disease history or receiving systemic immunosuppression were excluded from the trial. Peripheral blood for TCR sequencing was collected from all dose cohorts at baseline, on cycle 4 day 1, and on cycle 7 day 1. The samples were drawn from a first-in-human, open-label, multicenter phase I dose-escalation trial of ivuxolimab. Adults with locally advanced or metastatic melanoma, renal cell, hepatocellular, or head and neck squamous cell carcinoma were enrolled in the trial. Before TCR sequencing, CD4+ T cells and CD8+ T cells were sorted from peripheral blood as separate populations.

Specimen: CD4+ or CD8+ T cells sorted from blood, collected in a trial of the OX40 agonist ivuxolimab. This TCR was recovered from an adult with an advanced solid tumor such as melanoma, head and neck, liver or kidney cancer. The sequence is built from TRBV5-1 and TRBJ1-1; 10 bases in the junction line up with TRBD1. The nucleotides are TGCGCCAGCAGCTTGGTTGGACAGGGGGACACTGAAGCTTTCTTT. Its protein reads: CASSLVGQGDTEAFF. The entire variable domain, with the stretches around the CDR3 drawn from the reference TRBV5-1 and TRBJ1-1 proteins, is KAGVTQTPRYLIKTRGQQVTLSCSPISGHRSVSWYQQTPGQGLQFLFEYFSETQRNKGNFPGRFSGRQFSNSRSEMNVSTLELGDSALYLCASSLVGQGDTEAFFGQGTRLTVV.